These T cell receptor beta chains were read from a single sample in a study of T cells and Merkel cell carcinoma outcomes. Some clones are missing from TCRdb's copy, which holds only in-frame ones; the method was immunoSEQ multiplex PCR. Of about 19,000 clones listed, approximately 80% were seen once; the top ten hold roughly 3.3%. Sequencing was performed on tumor tissue from Merkel cell carcinoma. The receptors stem from a human donor with Merkel cell carcinoma. Each CDR3 is given with its conserved first and last residue. D genes are given only for firm matches. Clone size is not always given. Where it is, it says once, few, many or a class for expanded clones.

D gene	clone size	V gene	J gene	CDR3 protein	CDR3 DNA
.	medium-sized	TRBV11-2	TRBJ1-1	CASSLGLTEAFF	TGTGCCAGCAGCCTTGGCTTGACTGAAGCTTTCTTT
.	.	TRBV19	TRBJ1-1	CASSIVAARTEAFF	TGTGCCAGTAGTATAGTAGCAGCGAGGACTGAAGCTTTCTTT
.	.	TRBV2	TRBJ2-1	CASSEGMKRQFF	TGTGCCAGCAGTGAAGGGATGAAGAGGCAGTTCTTC
.	.	TRBV6-5	TRBJ1-5	CASSYSGPMGNQPQHF	TGTGCCAGCAGTTACTCGGGACCGATGGGGAATCAGCCCCAGCATTTT
.	.	TRBV5-1	TRBJ2-2	CASSFASGQLTGELFF	TGCGCCAGCAGCTTCGCGAGTGGACAGCTCACCGGGGAGCTGTTTTTT
.	.	TRBV5-1	TRBJ2-7	CASSLEGRVGEQYF	TGCGCCAGCAGCTTGGAGGGCAGGGTGGGCGAGCAGTACTTC
TRBD1	few	TRBV19	TRBJ1-5	CASSWYGTVNQPQHF	TGTGCCAGTAGTTGGTATGGGACAGTGAATCAGCCCCAGCATTTT
.	.	TRBV4-1	TRBJ2-5	CASSPGGTRETQYF	TGCGCCAGCAGCCCAGGCGGTACCAGAGAGACCCAGTACTTC
.	.	TRBV7-9	TRBJ1-4	CASSQWTPANEKLFF	TGTGCCAGCAGCCAATGGACCCCGGCTAATGAAAAACTGTTTTTT
.	.	TRBV20-1	TRBJ1-1	CSARQNGAFF	TGCAGTGCTAGGCAGAACGGAGCTTTCTTT
.	.	TRBV7-9	TRBJ2-3	CASSLEGDTQYF	TGTGCCAGCAGCTTAGAGGGAGATACGCAGTATTTT
.	.	TRBV7-9	TRBJ2-7	CASSSILEQYF	TGTGCCAGCAGCTCCATTCTCGAGCAGTACTTC
.	.	TRBV29-1	TRBJ2-5	CSVVFPGETQYF	TGCAGCGTTGTGTTCCCGGGAGAGACCCAGTACTTC
.	.	TRBV25-1	TRBJ1-1	CASSEYHNTEAFF	TGTGCCAGCAGTGAATATCATAATACTGAAGCTTTCTTT
.	.	TRBV13	TRBJ2-2	CASSSHERVTAGELFF	TGTGCCAGCAGCTCCCACGAGAGGGTAACGGCCGGGGAGCTGTTTTTT